One and the same sample provided the 15 T cell receptor beta chains below, sequenced in a study of glioma-infiltrating T cells (dated by TCRdb to the mid-2010s). For sequencing, an Illumina MiSeq was employed. The iRepertoire nested amplicon-rescue multiplex PCR (arm-PCR) platform was used to amplify TCR alpha and beta CDR3 regions from RNA. Using fastp trimming at Q25 and MiXCR clonotype assembly, TCRdb reanalyzed the public sequencing data and kept in-frame beta chains. Under each unique CDR3 protein, matching rows form one entry showing the most common genes and DNA. The sample table records approximately 400,000 distinct CDR3 sequences; roughly 41% of these occur just once. The top ten hold 9.5% to 15% of the sample. The sample consisted of glioma tissue, nonneoplastic brain tissue, or PBMCs (not recorded which). These TCRs come from a human donor with low-grade glioma or glioblastoma, undergoing nonglioma brain surgery, or in good health (not recorded which).

The chain uses TRBV4-3 and TRBJ2-2; weak D call: TRBD2 (6 bases). This CDR3 region has 17 residues. Germline V lookup: CDR1 LGHNA, CDR2 YSLEER. The V end lost 6 bases, the J end lost 5 bases, and 22 bases lay between the germline ends. In DNA, the CDR3 is TGCGCCAGCAGTCAACGGAGGGTGGTCAGTTATACCGGGGAGCTGTTTTTT. Protein sequence: CASSQRRVVSYTGELFF.

This clonotype occurred a few times. The chain links TRBV6-1 to TRBJ2-7, with 10 positions matching TRBD1. The trim removed 10 bases at V and 1 base at J, leaving 10 bases unmatched. The germline CDR1 and CDR2 sequences are MNHNS and SASEGT. CDR3 length: 15 residues. CDR3 amino acids: CATVPEDRGSYEQYF. The CDR3, as DNA: TGTGCCACAGTGCCCGAGGACAGGGGGTCCTACGAGCAGTACTTC.

Written as DNA, the CDR3 is TGCAGTGCTCCCCGACTCAATGAGCAGTTCTTC. Protein sequence: CSAPRLNEQFF. The rearrangement uses TRBV20-1 and TRBJ2-1; D call uncertain. The V end was cut by 5 bases, the J end by 6 bases, with 8 bases between. The CDR3 covers 11 residues. CDR1 is DFQATT, CDR2 SNEGSKA, per germline (reference sequence).

Note on this clonotype: An end of the junction differs from the germline gene, which may be a read error. This chain links TRBV15 with TRBJ2-1, with D possibly TRBD2 on 5 matching bases. From germline, CDR1 is LNHNV and CDR2 YYDKDF (reference sequence). The CDR3 sequence is 16 residues long. The DNA for the CDR3 is TGTGCAACCAGAAGGCCCCCGCGGGCGCCTAGTAATGAGCAGTTCTTC. Translation: CATRRPPRAPSNEQFF.

The genes are TRBV19 and TRBJ2-6; D remains unclear. Germline V gene sequence: CDR1 LNHDA, CDR2 SQIVND (reference sequence). V lost 9 bases to trimming and J lost 0 bases, with 12 bases between them. The CDR3 extends over 15 amino acids. CDR3 coding DNA: TGTGCCAGCCGACCTCACTCCTCTGGGGCCAACGTCCTGACTTTC. Its protein product is CASRPHSSGANVLTF.

This chain uses TRBV5-4 with TRBJ2-7, with 7 bases identical to TRBD1. Germline lookup yields CDR1 SGHNT and CDR2 YYREEE (reference sequence). V lost 2 bases to trimming and J lost 2 bases; unmatched junction nucleotides: 7. The CDR3 consists of 15 residues. CDR3 DNA: TGTGCCAGCAGCTTCAAACAGGGGACCCCCTACGAGCAGTACTTC. This sequence encodes CASSFKQGTPYEQYF.

The genes are TRBV4-2 and TRBJ1-4; tentative D call: TRBD1 (5 bases). Germline V gives CDR1 LGHNA, CDR2 YNFKEQ. Trimming took 4 bases from V and 7 from J, leaving 22 bases between them. CDR3 length equals 17 residues. CDR3 loop: CASSLSRTGTLGEKLFF. As DNA, the CDR3 is TGTGCCAGCAGCCTTTCAAGAACCGGGACCCTTGGTGAAAAACTGTTTTTT.

This clonotype has just a few counts. The CDR3 reads CAITPDRTYGYTF. CDR3 in DNA: TGTGCCATCACCCCGGACAGGACCTATGGCTACACCTTC. J is TRBJ1-2 and V is TRBV6-1; 7 bases are shared with TRBD1. The V segment lost 10 bases and the J segment 4 bases; nucleotides outside the gene matches: 9. CDR3 length: 13 residues. Looked up from germline, CDR1 is MNHNS and CDR2 is SASEGT.

This clonotype was observed a few times. The chain is built from TRBV28 and TRBJ2-5; no clear D gene. Germline CDR1 is MDHEN and CDR2 is SYDVKM. The CDR3 extends over 13 amino acids. Between the trimmed V and J ends, which lost 6 bases and 2 bases, there was a span of 10 bases. The CDR3 DNA reads TGTGCCAGCAGGAAAAGGATGCAAGAGACCCAGTACTTC. It codes for CASRKRMQETQYF.

For this clonotype: This may come from a read error, since a much larger clone is one base off. This chain joins TRBV6-6 and TRBJ2-7; D remains ambiguous. This CDR3 comprises 11 residues. The germline CDR1 and CDR2 sequences are MNHNY and SVGAGI (reference sequence). V gave up 5 bases and J gave up 7 bases, with 9 bases separating them. Here the CDR3 DNA reads TGTGCCAGCAGTACCTATCATGAGCAGTACTTC. This sequence encodes CASSTYHEQYF.

With regard to this clonotype: A junction boundary mismatches the germline segment, possibly from a read error. J is TRBJ2-3 and V is TRBV12-3 or TRBV12-4; TRBD1 might be the D (5 bases). The CDR3 spans 13 residues. The CDR3 coding sequence is TGTGCCAGCACTTTACAGGTAACAGATACGCAGTATTTT. This sequence encodes CASTLQVTDTQYF.

In its sample, this clonotype was seen a few times. The V and J genes are TRBV7-3 and TRBJ2-1; D is perhaps TRBD1 or TRBD2 (5 bases each). From germline, CDR1 is SGHTA and CDR2 FQGTGA. This CDR3 is built from 13 residues. V was pared by 4 bases and J by 7 bases, with 11 bases between. The CDR3 region has the DNA TGTGCCAGCAGCTCGCCATGGGGGAATGAGCAGTTCTTC. It codes for CASSSPWGNEQFF.

DNA of the CDR3: TGCGCCAGCAGCCAAGATATCTACAGGGGCTCTGGAAACACCATATATTTT. Translation gives CASSQDIYRGSGNTIYF. This rearrangement joins TRBV4-3 to TRBJ1-3; 7 bases fit TRBD1. In germline, CDR1 is LGHNA, CDR2 YSLEER. Germline trimming cut 0 bases from V and 0 bases from J; bases unmatched to any gene: 5. The CDR3 contains 17 residues.

This clonotype was seen a few times. The chain employs TRBV5-5 and TRBJ1-1, with D uncertain. V dropped 3 bases and J dropped 8 bases, with 11 bases sitting between them. The germline V gene encodes CDR1 SGHKS and CDR2 YYEKEE (reference sequence). The CDR3 length is 12 residues. CDR3 amino acids: CASSSPYQEAFF. As DNA, the CDR3 is TGTGCCAGCAGCTCACCCTACCAGGAAGCTTTCTTT.

This clonotype showed up many times. The chain is built from TRBV15 and TRBJ2-7; 9 nucleotides agree with TRBD1. The germline V gene has CDR1 LNHNV and CDR2 YYDKDF (reference sequence). After removal of 3 bases from V and 7 bases from J, the junction contained 7 bases not matched to a gene. The length of the CDR3 is 14 residues. CDR3 sequence: CATSRDRGLGEQYF. The DNA for the CDR3 is TGTGCCACCAGCAGGGACAGGGGTTTGGGTGAGCAGTACTTC.